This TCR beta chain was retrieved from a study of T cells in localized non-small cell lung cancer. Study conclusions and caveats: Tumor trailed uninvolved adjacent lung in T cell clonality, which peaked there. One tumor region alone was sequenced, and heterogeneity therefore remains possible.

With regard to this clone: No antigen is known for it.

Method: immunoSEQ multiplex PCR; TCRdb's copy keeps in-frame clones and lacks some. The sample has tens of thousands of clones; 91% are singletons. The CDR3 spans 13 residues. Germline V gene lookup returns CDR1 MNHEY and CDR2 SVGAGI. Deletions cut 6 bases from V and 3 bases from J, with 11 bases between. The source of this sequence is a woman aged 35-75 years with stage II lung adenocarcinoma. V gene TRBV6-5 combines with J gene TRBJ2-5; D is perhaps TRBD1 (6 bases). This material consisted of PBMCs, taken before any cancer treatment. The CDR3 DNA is TGTGCCAGCAGACGCGCAGGGGAAGAGACCCAGTACTTC. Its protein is CASRRAGEETQYF.